Following are 9 T cell receptor beta chains from one sample sequenced in a study of blood T cell repertoires in COVID-19. Clones were sequenced by immunoSEQ multiplex PCR, and TCRdb holds only the in-frame ones, with some missing. The sample gives roughly 220,000 clones, almost 90% of which show up once; over 13% is in the top ten. The sequencing sample was made of PBMCs or T cells enriched from blood (not recorded which). The origin of the receptors is a man aged 25 to 40 who had been exposed to COVID-19.

This chain uses TRBV5-1 with TRBJ2-5; 14 bases map to TRBD2. The germline V gene has CDR1 SGHRS and CDR2 YFSETQ. The CDR3 runs to 16 residues. V was pared by 4 bases and J by 2 bases, with 4 bases of the junction left unmatched. The CDR3, as DNA: TGCGCCAGCAGCCTAGGGACTAGCGGGGGTCAAGAGACCCAGTACTTC. Encoded protein: CASSLGTSGGQETQYF.

The chain couples TRBV5-1 to TRBJ1-3, with 9 bases aligning to TRBD1. The V segment lost 4 bases and the J segment 6 bases; nucleotides outside the gene matches: 5. This CDR3 region has 14 residues. The germline CDR1 and CDR2 sequences are SGHRS and YFSETQ. The CDR3 is CASSLRTGENTIYF. In DNA form, the CDR3 reads TGCGCCAGCAGCCTCAGGACAGGGGAAAACACCATATATTTT.

V usage is TRBV3-1 (or the pseudogene TRBV3-2) and J usage is TRBJ2-5; the match to TRBD2 covers 8 bases. V dropped 4 bases and J dropped 5; count of bases not matched to a gene: 12. The CDR3 runs to 16 residues. CDR1 LGHDT and CDR2 YNNKEL come from the germline V gene (reference sequence). The CDR3 nucleotides read TGTGCCAGCAGCCCAATGTCTGGCGGGGGGCGGGAGACCCAGTACTTC. This encodes CASSPMSGGGRETQYF.

To note about this clone: One end of the junction fails to match germline, which may point to a read error. The chain recombines TRBV30 with TRBJ1-1, with D unresolved. CDR3 length: 12 amino acids. The germline V gene has CDR1 GTSNPN and CDR2 SVGIG (reference sequence). CDR3 sequence reads: CARRIPGFEAFF. DNA for the CDR3: TGTGCCCGGAGAATCCCGGGATTTGAAGCTTTCTTT.

V usage is TRBV5-1 and J usage is TRBJ1-2; D gene unclear. Germline CDR1 SGHRS, CDR2 YFSETQ. The CDR3 sequence is 13 residues long. The V gene lost 3 bases and the J gene lost 8 bases, with 14 bases spanning the gap. The DNA for the CDR3 is TGCGCCAGCAGCTCAACACGGACTTGGGGCTACACCTTC. As protein: CASSSTRTWGYTF.

The V and J genes are TRBV4-3 and TRBJ2-5; possibly TRBD2 for D (7 bases). V lost 0 bases and J 5 bases, leaving 16 bases between the germline ends. CDR1 is LGHNA and CDR2 is YSLEER in the germline V gene. This CDR3 has 16 residues. The CDR3 loop reads CASSQEVGGAKETQYF. The CDR3 DNA sequence: TGCGCCAGCAGCCAAGAAGTTGGGGGGGCGAAGGAGACCCAGTACTTC.

The rearrangement links TRBV7-9 to TRBJ2-5; TRBD1 might be the D (5 bases). V lost 4 bases to trimming and J lost 4 bases, with 19 bases between them. The germline V gene encodes CDR1 SEHNR and CDR2 FQNEAQ (reference sequence). The CDR3 runs to 16 residues. CDR3 nucleotide sequence: TGTGCCAGCAGCTCCGAGGACACTTGGGCAGGAGAGACCCAGTACTTC. Its translation is CASSSEDTWAGETQYF.

The gene calls are TRBV4-2 and TRBJ1-6; possible D gene TRBD1, 6 bases. This CDR3 spans 15 amino acids. CDR1 is LGHNA and CDR2 is YNFKEQ in the germline V gene. V dropped 1 base and J dropped 8 bases, with 12 bases sitting between them. The CDR3 protein is CASSQGTDSYSPLHF. CDR3 coding DNA: TGTGCCAGCAGCCAAGGGACAGATAGCTATTCACCCCTCCACTTT.

The gene calls are TRBV24-1 and TRBJ1-4; 7 positions agree with TRBD1. The germline CDR1 and CDR2 sequences are KGHDR and SFDVKD. The CDR3 is 15 amino acids. The V segment lost 1 base and the J segment 7 bases; nucleotides outside the gene matches: 5. CDR3 protein: CATSDFGQVGEKLFF. The CDR3 DNA follows: TGTGCCACCAGTGATTTCGGACAGGTAGGTGAAAAACTGTTTTTT.